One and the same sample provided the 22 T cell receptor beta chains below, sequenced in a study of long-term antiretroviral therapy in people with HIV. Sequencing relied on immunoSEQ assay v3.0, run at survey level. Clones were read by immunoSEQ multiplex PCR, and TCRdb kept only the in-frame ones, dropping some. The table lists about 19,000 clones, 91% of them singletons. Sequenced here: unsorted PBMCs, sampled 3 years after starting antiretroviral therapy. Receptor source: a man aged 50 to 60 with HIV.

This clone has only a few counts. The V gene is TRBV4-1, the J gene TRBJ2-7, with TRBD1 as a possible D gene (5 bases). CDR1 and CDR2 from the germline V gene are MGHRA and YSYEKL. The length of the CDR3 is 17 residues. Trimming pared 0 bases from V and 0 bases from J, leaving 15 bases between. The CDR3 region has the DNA TGCGCCAGCAGCCAAGATGGGGAAGGACACGGCTCCTACGAGCAGTACTTC. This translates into CASSQDGEGHGSYEQYF.

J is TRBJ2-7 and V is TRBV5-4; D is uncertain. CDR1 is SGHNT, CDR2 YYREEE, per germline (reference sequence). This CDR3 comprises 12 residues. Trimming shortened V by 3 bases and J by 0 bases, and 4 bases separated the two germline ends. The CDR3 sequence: CASSSSSYEQYF. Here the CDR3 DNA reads TGTGCCAGCAGCTCGAGCTCCTACGAGCAGTACTTC.

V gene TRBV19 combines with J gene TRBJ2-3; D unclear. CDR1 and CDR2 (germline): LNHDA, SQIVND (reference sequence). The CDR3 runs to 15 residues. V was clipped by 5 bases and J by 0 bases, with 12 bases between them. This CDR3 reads CASSRLGPSTDTQYF. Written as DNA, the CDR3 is TGTGCCAGTAGTCGCCTTGGGCCTAGCACAGATACGCAGTATTTT.

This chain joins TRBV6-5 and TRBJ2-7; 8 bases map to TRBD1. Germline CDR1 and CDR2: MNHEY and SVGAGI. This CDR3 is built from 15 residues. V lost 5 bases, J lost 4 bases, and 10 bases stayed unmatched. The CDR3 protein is CASSPDRGQGYEQYF. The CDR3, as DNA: TGTGCCAGCAGTCCCGACAGGGGCCAGGGATACGAGCAGTACTTC.

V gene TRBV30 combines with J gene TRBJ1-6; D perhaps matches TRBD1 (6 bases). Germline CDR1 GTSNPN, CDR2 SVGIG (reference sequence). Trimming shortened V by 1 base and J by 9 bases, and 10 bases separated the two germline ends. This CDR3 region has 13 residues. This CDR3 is CAWSGQGSSPLHF. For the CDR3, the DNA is TGTGCCTGGAGTGGGCAGGGGAGTTCACCCCTCCACTTT.

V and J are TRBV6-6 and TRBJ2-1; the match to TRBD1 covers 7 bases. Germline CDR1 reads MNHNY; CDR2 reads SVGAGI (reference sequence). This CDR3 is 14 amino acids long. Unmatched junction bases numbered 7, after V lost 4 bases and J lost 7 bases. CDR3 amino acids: CASSLGGASNEQFF. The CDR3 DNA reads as TGTGCCAGCAGTTTAGGGGGCGCGTCGAATGAGCAGTTCTTC.

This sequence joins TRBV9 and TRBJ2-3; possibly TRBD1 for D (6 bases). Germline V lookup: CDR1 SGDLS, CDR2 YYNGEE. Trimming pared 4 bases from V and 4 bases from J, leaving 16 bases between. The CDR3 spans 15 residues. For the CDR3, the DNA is TGTGCCAGCAGCCCCTTAAACAGGGCCCCAGATACGCAGTATTTT. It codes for CASSPLNRAPDTQYF.

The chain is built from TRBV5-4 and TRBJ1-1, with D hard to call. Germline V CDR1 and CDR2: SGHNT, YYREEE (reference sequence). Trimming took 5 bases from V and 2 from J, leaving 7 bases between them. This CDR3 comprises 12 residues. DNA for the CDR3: TGTGCCAGCAGGTATGACAACACTGAAGCTTTCTTT. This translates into CASRYDNTEAFF.

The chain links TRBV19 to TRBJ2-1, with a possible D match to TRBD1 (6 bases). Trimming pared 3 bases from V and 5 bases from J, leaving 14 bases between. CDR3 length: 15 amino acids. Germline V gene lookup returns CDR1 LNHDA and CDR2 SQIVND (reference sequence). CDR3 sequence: CASSITGWGNNEQFF. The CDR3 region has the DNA TGTGCCAGTAGTATTACAGGGTGGGGCAACAATGAGCAGTTCTTC.

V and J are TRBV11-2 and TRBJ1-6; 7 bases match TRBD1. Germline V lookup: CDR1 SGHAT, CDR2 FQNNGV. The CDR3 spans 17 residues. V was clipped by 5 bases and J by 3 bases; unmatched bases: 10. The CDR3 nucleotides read TGTGCCAGCAGCCCCCGGACAGGAAACATCTATAATTCACCCCTCCACTTT. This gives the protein CASSPRTGNIYNSPLHF.

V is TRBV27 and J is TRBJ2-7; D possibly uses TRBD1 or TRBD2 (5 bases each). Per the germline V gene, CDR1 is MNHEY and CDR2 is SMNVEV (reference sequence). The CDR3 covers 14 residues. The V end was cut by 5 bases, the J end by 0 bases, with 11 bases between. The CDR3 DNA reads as TGTGCCAGCAGTAGGGACCGAAACTCCTACGAGCAGTACTTC. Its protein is CASSRDRNSYEQYF.

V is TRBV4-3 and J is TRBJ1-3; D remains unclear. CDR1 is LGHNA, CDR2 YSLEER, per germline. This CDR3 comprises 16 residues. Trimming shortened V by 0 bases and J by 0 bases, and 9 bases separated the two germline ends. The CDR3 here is CASSQDWANSGNTIYF. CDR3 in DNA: TGCGCCAGCAGCCAAGATTGGGCGAACTCTGGAAACACCATATATTTT.

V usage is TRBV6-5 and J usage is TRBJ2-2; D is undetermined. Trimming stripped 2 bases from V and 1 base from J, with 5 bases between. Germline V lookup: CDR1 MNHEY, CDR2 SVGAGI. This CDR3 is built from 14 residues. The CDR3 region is CASSYTRNTGELFF. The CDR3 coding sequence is TGTGCCAGCAGTTACACGAGGAACACCGGGGAGCTGTTTTTT.

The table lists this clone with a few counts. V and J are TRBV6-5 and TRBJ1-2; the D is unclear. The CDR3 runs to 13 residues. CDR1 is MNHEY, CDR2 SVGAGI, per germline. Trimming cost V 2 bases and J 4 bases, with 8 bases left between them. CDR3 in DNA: TGTGCCAGCAGTTACGGTGATAGCTATGGCTACACCTTC. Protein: CASSYGDSYGYTF.

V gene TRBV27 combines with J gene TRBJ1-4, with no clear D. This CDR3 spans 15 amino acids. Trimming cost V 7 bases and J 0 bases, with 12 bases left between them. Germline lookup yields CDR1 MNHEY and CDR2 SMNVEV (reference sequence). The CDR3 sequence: CASKHTTATNEKLFF. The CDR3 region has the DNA TGTGCCAGCAAGCACACCACAGCAACTAATGAAAAACTGTTTTTT.

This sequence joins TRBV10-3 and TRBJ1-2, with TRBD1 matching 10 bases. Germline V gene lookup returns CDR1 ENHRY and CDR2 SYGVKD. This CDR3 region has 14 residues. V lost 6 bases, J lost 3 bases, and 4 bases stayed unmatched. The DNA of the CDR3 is TGTGCCATCAGAAGACAGGGGGCGGACTATGGCTACACCTTC. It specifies CAIRRQGADYGYTF.

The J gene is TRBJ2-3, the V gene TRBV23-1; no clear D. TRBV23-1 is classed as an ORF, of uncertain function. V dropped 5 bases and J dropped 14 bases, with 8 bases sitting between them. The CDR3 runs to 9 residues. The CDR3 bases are TGCGCCAGCAGTAAAGAACCGTATTTT. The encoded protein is CASSKEPYF.

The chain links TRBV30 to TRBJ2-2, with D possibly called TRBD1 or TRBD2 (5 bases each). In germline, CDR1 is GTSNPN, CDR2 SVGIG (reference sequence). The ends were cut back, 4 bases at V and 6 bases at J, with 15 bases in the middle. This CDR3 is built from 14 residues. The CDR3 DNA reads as TGTGCCTGGACCACCGGGGACCCCGCCGGGGAGCTGTTTTTT. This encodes CAWTTGDPAGELFF.

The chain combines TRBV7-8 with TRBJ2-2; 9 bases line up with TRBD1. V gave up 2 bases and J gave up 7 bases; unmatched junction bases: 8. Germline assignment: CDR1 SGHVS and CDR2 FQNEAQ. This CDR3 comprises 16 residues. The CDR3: CASSLSTGGAGGELFF. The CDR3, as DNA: TGTGCCAGCAGCTTATCTACAGGGGGCGCGGGCGGGGAGCTGTTTTTT.

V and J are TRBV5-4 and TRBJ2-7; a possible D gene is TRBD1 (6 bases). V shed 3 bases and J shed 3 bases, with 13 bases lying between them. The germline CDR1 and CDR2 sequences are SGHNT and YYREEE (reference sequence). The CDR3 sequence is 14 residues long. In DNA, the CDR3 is TGTGCCAGCAGCTCAAGGACAGAGTACTACGAGCAGTACTTC. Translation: CASSSRTEYYEQYF.

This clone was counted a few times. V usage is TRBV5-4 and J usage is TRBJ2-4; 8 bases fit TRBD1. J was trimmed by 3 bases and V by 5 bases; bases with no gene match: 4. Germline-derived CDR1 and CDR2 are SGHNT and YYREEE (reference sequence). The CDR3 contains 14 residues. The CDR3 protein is CASRPGTGKNIQYF. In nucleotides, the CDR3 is TGTGCCAGCAGACCCGGGACAGGCAAAAACATTCAGTACTTC.

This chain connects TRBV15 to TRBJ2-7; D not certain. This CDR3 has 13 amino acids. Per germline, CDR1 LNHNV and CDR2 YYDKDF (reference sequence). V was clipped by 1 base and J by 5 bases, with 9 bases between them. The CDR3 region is CATSRGGENEQYF. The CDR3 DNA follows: TGTGCCACCAGCAGAGGAGGCGAAAACGAGCAGTACTTC.